There are many counts of the clone carrying this T cell receptor beta chain. What it binds is not known. The data stem from a study of T cell repertoires in cytomegalovirus infection. This CDR3 contains 17 residues. J was trimmed by 0 bases and V by 3 bases; bases with no gene match: 7. CDR1 is SGHKS and CDR2 is YYEKEE in the germline V gene (reference sequence). General observations from the study: CMV-specific TCR beta clonotypes restricted by HLA-C were the ones dominating the ex vivo response.

A single record per CDR3 protein comes from TCRdb applying MiXCR to the reads. The table includes about 830,000 distinct CDR3 sequences, approximately 32% detected once. The sequencing here drew on cultured CD8+ T cells from PBMCs, taken from culture after CMV antigen stimulation. This sequence originates from a human donor in good health (CMV status not recorded). Some clones in this sample may be carry-over from other donors' samples. The rearrangement links TRBV5-5 to TRBJ2-1; TRBD2 matches 9 bases. In DNA, the CDR3 is TGTGCCAGCAGCTCGCGACTAGCGGTGAGCTCCTACAATGAGCAGTTCTTC. This gives the protein CASSSRLAVSSYNEQFF.